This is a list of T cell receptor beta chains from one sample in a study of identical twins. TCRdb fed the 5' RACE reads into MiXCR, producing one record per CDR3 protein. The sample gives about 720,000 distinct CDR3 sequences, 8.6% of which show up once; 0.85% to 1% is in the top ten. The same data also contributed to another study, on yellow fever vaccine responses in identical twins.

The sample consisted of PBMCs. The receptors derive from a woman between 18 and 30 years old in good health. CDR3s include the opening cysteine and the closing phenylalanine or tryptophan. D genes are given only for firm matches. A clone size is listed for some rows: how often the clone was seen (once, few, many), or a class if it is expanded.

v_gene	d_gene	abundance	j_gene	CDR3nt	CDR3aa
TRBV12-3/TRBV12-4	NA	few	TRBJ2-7	TGTGCCAGCAGTTTTCCGATAAGGCAGGGTTGGTCCTACGAGCAGTACTTC	CASSFPIRQGWSYEQYF
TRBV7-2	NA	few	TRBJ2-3	TGTGCCAGCAGCTTTGATGGGTGGGAAGATACGCAGTATTTT	CASSFDGWEDTQYF
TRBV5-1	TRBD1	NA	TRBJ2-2	TGCGCCAGCAGTTCCCCTTGGGGACAGGGGGCATACACCGGGGAGCTGTTTTTT	CASSSPWGQGAYTGELFF
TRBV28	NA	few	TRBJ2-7	TGTGCCAGCAGTTTTGAATGGACCTACGAGCAGTACTTC	CASSFEWTYEQYF
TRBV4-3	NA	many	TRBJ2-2	TGCGCCAGCAGCCAAGATATTAGTGCAGTTACCAGTAACACCGGGGAGCTGTTTTTT	CASSQDISAVTSNTGELFF
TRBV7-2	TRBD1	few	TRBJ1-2	TGTGCCAGCAGGGCGAGAGGGGGCGCAGACTATGGCTACACCTTC	CASRARGGADYGYTF
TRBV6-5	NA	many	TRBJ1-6	TGTGCCAGCAGTTACGCCTCGGCAAGGGGATCACCCCTCCACTTT	CASSYASARGSPLHF
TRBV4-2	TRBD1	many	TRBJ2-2	TGTGCCAGCAGCCCGACGGGACAGGGGACTTCGAACACCGGGGAGCTGTTTTTT	CASSPTGQGTSNTGELFF
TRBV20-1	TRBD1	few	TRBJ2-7	TGCAGTGCTAGCTCGCGGACAGGGGTTCTGAACGAGCAGTACTTC	CSASSRTGVLNEQYF
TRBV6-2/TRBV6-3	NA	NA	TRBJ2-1	TGTGCCAGCACCCTAGGGCCGGTCGGTGAGCAGTTCTTC	CASTLGPVGEQFF
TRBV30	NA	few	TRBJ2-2	TGTGCCTGGAGTGTGTCCAGGGGCACCGGGGAGCTGTTTTTT	CAWSVSRGTGELFF